The following is a T cell receptor beta chain sequence with its context. V lost 2 bases, J lost 2 bases, and 12 bases lay in between. From germline, CDR1 is SGHAT and CDR2 FQNNGV. This CDR3 has 15 amino acids. This record belongs to a study of blood T cell repertoires in COVID-19. Across the study: The origin of the acute and convalescent COVID-19 samples was the United States, Italy and Spain. Nucleic acid was either cDNA or gDNA, and it came from T cells, B-cell-depleted T cells, or PBMCs.

In the authors' methods: Researchers report that nucleated cell counts were estimated from reference gene primer amplification. This table comes from immunoSEQ multiplex PCR, and its TCRdb copy is limited to in-frame clones, with some not included. The V and J calls and clone size were taken over from that table, and D and trimming were inferred from the DNA. The repertoire holds approximately 75,000 clones, with approximately 90% as singletons. The specimen was peripheral blood. V gene TRBV11-2 combines with J gene TRBJ2-5, with D possibly TRBD2 on 6 matching bases. This receptor was obtained from a human donor in a cohort sampled during active COVID-19. Written as DNA, the CDR3 is TGTGCCAGCAGCTTAACCAGTGGAGGGCAAGAGACCCAGTACTTC. This gives the protein CASSLTSGGQETQYF.